Here is one T cell receptor (beta chain) with its context. The authors' processing: The assay estimated nucleated cells by amplifying reference gene primers. Sequencing used immunoSEQ multiplex PCR; TCRdb keeps in-frame clones, though not all of them. The DNA was the basis for D and trimming; V, J and clone size are from that table. The data contain around 150,000 clones, around 73% of them seen just once; the ten biggest clones take up 11%. This sample was taken from a study of blood T cell repertoires in COVID-19. The wider study: T cells, B-cell-depleted T cells, or PBMCs supplied cDNA or gDNA.

What was sequenced was peripheral blood. This receptor was taken from a man between 60 and 75 years old who had recovered from COVID-19.

CDR3 sequence: CASRTGTGYYNEQFF. The CDR3 region has the DNA TGTGCCAGCAGGACCGGGACAGGGTACTACAATGAGCAGTTCTTC. This chain joins TRBV6-5 and TRBJ2-1, with 9 bases identical to TRBD1. Germline lookup yields CDR1 MNHEY and CDR2 SVGAGI. The CDR3 is made up of 15 amino acids. V lost 6 bases and J lost 3; bases outside the gene matches: 6.